This passage covers 9 T cell receptor beta chains from one sample sequenced in a study of control samples from healthy donors and cancer patients. Data came from immunoSEQ multiplex PCR; TCRdb stores just in-frame clones and leaves some out. This table holds about 410,000 clones, approximately 90% found once. Sequenced material: PBMCs. The receptors stem from a man in his forties with head and neck cancer.

The chain is built from TRBV7-2 and TRBJ2-3; 13 nucleotides align to TRBD2. There are 17 residues in the CDR3. Germline V gives CDR1 SGHTA, CDR2 FQGNSA. With V trimmed by 4 bases and J by 1 base, 5 bases remained unmatched. The DNA for the CDR3 is TGTGCCAGCAGCTCCCGGACTAGCGGGGGTGGCACAGATACGCAGTATTTT. As protein: CASSSRTSGGGTDTQYF.

This clone was seen only once. The rearrangement joins TRBV7-3 to TRBJ2-1; weak D call: TRBD1 (6 bases). The CDR3 contains 15 residues. Germline assignment: CDR1 SGHTA and CDR2 FQGTGA. V was shortened by 5 bases and J by 0 bases, with 11 bases between the two germline ends. The CDR3 reads CASSPATGSYNEQFF. The CDR3 coding sequence is TGTGCCAGCAGCCCCGCGACAGGCTCCTACAATGAGCAGTTCTTC.

This chain uses TRBV28 with TRBJ2-7; 14 nucleotides line up with TRBD2. V lost 7 bases and J lost 3; bases outside the gene matches: 14. The germline V gene encodes CDR1 MDHEN and CDR2 SYDVKM. CDR3 length: 18 residues. In nucleotides, the CDR3 is TGTGCCAGCACCCCCCAAGGACTAGCGGGGGGCGGGGGCTACGAGCAGTACTTC. Translated, it gives CASTPQGLAGGGGYEQYF.

The chain couples TRBV7-9 to TRBJ2-3; the match to TRBD2 covers 7 bases. The CDR3 runs 15 residues. Germline lookup yields CDR1 SEHNR and CDR2 FQNEAQ (reference sequence). V lost 5 bases to trimming and J lost 5 bases; unmatched junction nucleotides: 10. The CDR3 nucleotides are TGTGCCAGCAGCCTCCCCGGGACTACACTAGATACGCAGTATTTT. Its translation is CASSLPGTTLDTQYF.

The rearrangement links TRBV6-5 to TRBJ2-6; D remains unclear. The V gene's germline CDR1 is MNHEY and CDR2 SVGAGI. This CDR3 region has 15 residues. V was shortened by 5 bases and J by 1 base, with 9 bases between the two germline ends. CDR3 amino acids: CASSPRRSGANVLTF. For the CDR3, the DNA is TGTGCCAGCAGTCCCCGCCGGTCTGGGGCCAACGTCCTGACTTTC.

The chain carries TRBV18 and TRBJ1-1, with 9 positions matching TRBD1. V lost 1 base to trimming and J lost 4 bases; unmatched junction nucleotides: 7. CDR3 length equals 16 residues. The germline gives CDR1 KGHSH, CDR2 LQKENI. The CDR3 reads CASSPRVGTGSTEAFF. Here the CDR3 DNA reads TGTGCCAGCTCACCACGGGTGGGGACAGGGAGCACTGAAGCTTTCTTT. Filled out from reference TRBV18 and TRBJ1-1, the complete variable domain reads NAGVMQNPRHLVRRRGQEARLRCSPMKGHSHVYWYRQLPEEGLKFMVYLQKENIIDESGMPKERFSAEFPKEGPSILRIQQVVRGDSAAYFCASSPRVGTGSTEAFFGQGTRLTVV.

Here the CDR3 DNA reads TGCAGCGTTGACGCAGGGGGCAATGAAAAACTGTTTTTT. Protein sequence: CSVDAGGNEKLFF. The chain combines TRBV29-1 with TRBJ1-4; 8 bases map to TRBD1. With V trimmed by 3 bases and J by 5 bases, 2 bases remained unmatched. Germline lookup yields CDR1 SQVTM and CDR2 ANQGSEA. This CDR3 is 13 amino acids long. The full variable domain, its missing parts supplied by reference TRBV29-1 and TRBJ1-4, is SAVISQKPSRDICQRGTSLTIQCQVDSQVTMMFWYRQQPGQSLTLIATANQGSEATYESGFVIDKFPISRPNLTFSTLTVSNMSPEDSSIYLCSVDAGGNEKLFFGSGTQLSVL.

This clone was seen only once. The J gene is TRBJ2-6, the V gene TRBV11-1; no reliable D call. Germline V gene data show CDR1 as SGHAT and CDR2 as FQDESV (reference sequence). The CDR3 loop spans 16 amino acids. With 2 bases removed from V and 0 bases from J, the gap between germline ends came to 8 bases. Written as DNA, the CDR3 is TGTGCCAGCAGCTTAACTTTTGACTCTGGGGCCAACGTCCTGACTTTC. The encoded protein is CASSLTFDSGANVLTF.

This chain joins TRBV7-2 and TRBJ2-1; D is possibly TRBD1 (6 bases). Germline-derived CDR1 and CDR2 are SGHTA and FQGNSA. The CDR3 is 13 amino acids. V lost 3 bases, J lost 10 bases, and 13 bases lay in between. The CDR3 DNA sequence: TGTGCCAGCAGCTTTATGGGGGCAAACGAGCAGTTCTTC. The encoded protein is CASSFMGANEQFF. Using reference TRBV7-2 and TRBJ2-1 for the parts outside the CDR3, the full variable domain is GAGVSQSPSNKVTEKGKDVELRCDPISGHTALYWYRQSLGQGLEFLIYFQGNSAPDKSGLPSDRFSAERTGGSVSTLTIQRTQQEDSAVYLCASSFMGANEQFFGPGTRLTVL.